The clone carrying this T cell receptor (beta chain) was recorded a few times. This sample is drawn from a study of blood T cell repertoires in COVID-19. In the study overall: Whether acute or convalescent, the COVID-19 samples came from the United States, Italy and Spain. T cells, B-cell-depleted T cells, or PBMCs supplied cDNA or gDNA.

This CDR3 spans 16 amino acids. The J segment lost 9 bases and the V segment lost 3 bases, leaving 8 bases of the junction unmatched. From germline, CDR1 is KGHSH and CDR2 LQKENI. Original handling: The authors estimated nucleated cell counts from reference gene primer amplification. The assay was immunoSEQ multiplex PCR, and TCRdb's table has in-frame clones only and misses some. D and trimming come from the DNA, and the V and J calls and clone size come from that table. The sample lists about 60,000 clones; about 70% were seen once. The chain joins TRBV18 to TRBJ2-1; 13 nucleotides agree with TRBD2. The source is a woman of 80 years or more with acute or convalescent COVID-19. Material: peripheral blood. The CDR3 coding sequence is TGTGCCAGCTCACCTGGACTAGCGGGAGAAAAAGCTGAGCAGTTCTTC. Protein: CASSPGLAGEKAEQFF.